The next 16 T cell receptor beta chains were all read from a single sample in a study of CD8+ T cells in alopecia areata. Sequencing used cDNA as its template, made by extracting RNA and reverse transcribing it. Some clones are missing from TCRdb's copy, which holds only in-frame ones; the method was immunoSEQ multiplex PCR. The data contain 110,000 or so clones, 35% to 40% of them singletons. The sequenced material came from CD4+ T cells sorted from blood. These receptors were collected from a human donor with alopecia areata.

On this clone itself: The junction and the germline gene differ at one end; a read error may be behind it. CDR3 coding DNA: TGCAGCGTTTCTACCGGGACAGCGAAAGTAGACTTC. Its translation is CSVSTGTAKVDF. This chain uses TRBV29-1 with TRBJ2-7; 7 bases are a match to TRBD1. Per germline, CDR1 SQVTM and CDR2 ANQGSEA. There are 12 residues in the CDR3.

The J gene is TRBJ2-3, the V gene TRBV20-1, with 8 bases that match TRBD2. Germline CDR1 is DFQATT and CDR2 is SNEGSKA (reference sequence). The CDR3 totals 11 residues. The trim removed 8 bases at V and 6 bases at J, leaving 4 bases unmatched. The CDR3 sequence: CSPGGRDTQYF. The CDR3 nucleotides are TGCAGTCCGGGGGGGCGGGATACGCAGTATTTT.

This clone was picked up a small number of times. The DNA for the CDR3 is TGCAGCGCTCCGGACAGGGTGGACACTGAAGCTTTCTTT. Protein product: CSAPDRVDTEAFF. This chain joins TRBV29-1 and TRBJ1-1; TRBD1 aligns across 8 bases. Trimming at V came to 7 bases and at J to 3 bases, leaving 7 bases not matched to a gene. CDR1 SQVTM and CDR2 ANQGSEA come from the germline V gene. This CDR3 is 13 amino acids long.

This clone has just a few counts. Other DNA sequences in the sample encode the same CDR3. The chain combines TRBV29-1 with TRBJ1-1, with 8 positions matching TRBD1. Per the germline V gene, CDR1 is SQVTM and CDR2 is ANQGSEA. Germline trimming cut 5 bases from V and 1 base from J; bases unmatched to any gene: 12. The CDR3 has 16 amino acids. The CDR3 loop is CSVSDRQGAENTEAFF. Written as DNA, the CDR3 is TGCAGCGTTTCCGACCGTCAGGGGGCCGAGAACACTGAAGCTTTCTTT.

This sequence joins TRBV7-2 and TRBJ2-5; maybe TRBD2 (6 bases). Germline values: CDR1 SGHTA, CDR2 FQGNSA. This CDR3 has 16 amino acids. V lost 1 base and J lost 1, with 13 bases in between. As DNA, the CDR3 is TGTGCCAGCAGCTTAGGGGCGGGGCCTACCCAAGAGACCCAGTACTTC. Its protein is CASSLGAGPTQETQYF.

This sequence joins TRBV29-1 and TRBJ2-1; 8 nucleotides match TRBD2. V lost 1 base to trimming and J lost 6 bases; unmatched junction nucleotides: 17. Germline CDR1 is SQVTM and CDR2 is ANQGSEA. This CDR3 is built from 18 residues. This CDR3 reads CSVEGGMGKSGRPNEQFF. The DNA for the CDR3 is TGCAGCGTTGAAGGAGGGATGGGCAAGAGCGGGAGACCCAATGAGCAGTTCTTC.

Only a few counts were recorded for this clone. The chain has TRBV29-1 and TRBJ2-3; D unclear. Per germline, CDR1 SQVTM and CDR2 ANQGSEA. Trimming took 5 bases from V and 5 from J, leaving 14 bases between them. This CDR3 is built from 13 residues. The CDR3 here is CSVSRVAGDTQYF. The CDR3 DNA is TGCAGCGTTTCTAGGGTTGCAGGAGATACGCAGTATTTT.

Points on this clone: This same CDR3 is encoded by further DNA sequences in the sample. This sequence joins TRBV9 and TRBJ2-2; D call uncertain. This CDR3 region has 13 residues. Germline V gene data show CDR1 as SGDLS and CDR2 as YYNGEE. V was pared by 0 bases and J by 3 bases, with 3 bases between. CDR3 coding DNA: TGTGCCAGCAGCGTAGCGGACACCGGGGAGCTGTTTTTT. Protein sequence: CASSVADTGELFF.

Only a few counts were recorded for this clone. The chain has TRBV10-3 and TRBJ1-1; D is undetermined. The germline V gene has CDR1 ENHRY and CDR2 SYGVKD. The CDR3 extends over 14 amino acids. Trimming shortened V by 10 bases and J by 4 bases, and 19 bases separated the two germline ends. CDR3 DNA sequence: TGTGCCAGCAGCGCGGGTCCGAGTACCACTGAAGCTTTCTTT. This codes for CASSAGPSTTEAFF.

This clone came up once. The J gene is TRBJ1-5, the V gene TRBV30, with 10 bases that match TRBD1. The CDR3 has 15 residues. Germline CDR1 GTSNPN, CDR2 SVGIG (reference sequence). V dropped 7 bases and J dropped 1; count of bases not matched to a gene: 7. The CDR3 coding sequence is TGTGCCTTTGACAGGGGGCGAGGAAGCAATCAGCCCCAGCATTTT. Translated: CAFDRGRGSNQPQHF.

This clone was seen a few times. The chain joins TRBV29-1 to TRBJ1-1, with D unclear. This CDR3 has 12 amino acids. The V end lost 5 bases, the J end lost 11 bases, and 18 bases lay between the germline ends. Germline V lookup: CDR1 SQVTM, CDR2 ANQGSEA. The CDR3 region is CSVSSPQTEAFF. The CDR3 nucleotides are TGCAGCGTTTCTTCGCCTCAAACGGAGGCTTTCTTT.

The chain carries TRBV14 and TRBJ2-7; D is ambiguous. The CDR3 is 15 amino acids. V was trimmed by 0 bases and J by 2 bases, leaving 11 bases between them. Germline CDR1 reads SGHDN; CDR2 reads FVKESK. DNA for the CDR3: TGTGCCAGCAGCCAAGATTCCGGATCTGCCTACGAGCAGTACTTC. It encodes CASSQDSGSAYEQYF.

This clone was seen many times. The chain recombines TRBV11-2 with TRBJ2-2; D ambiguous. Germline lookup yields CDR1 SGHAT and CDR2 FQNNGV. This CDR3 is built from 14 residues. V was cut by 0 bases and J by 5 bases, with 7 bases left in between. Here the CDR3 DNA reads TGTGCCAGCAGCTTAGATGGGCAGACCGGGGAGCTGTTTTTT. Amino acids: CASSLDGQTGELFF.

V and J are TRBV29-1 and TRBJ1-1; 11 bases are shared with TRBD1. The CDR3 spans 16 residues. Germline V gives CDR1 SQVTM, CDR2 ANQGSEA. Trimming cost V 2 bases and J 0 bases; bases outside gene matches: 5. CDR3 nucleotides: TGCAGCGTTGAAAGGGACAGGGGGTCCATGAACACTGAAGCTTTCTTT. Its protein product is CSVERDRGSMNTEAFF.

A remark on this clone: The same CDR3 arises from other DNA sequences in this sample as well. V usage is TRBV29-1 and J usage is TRBJ2-7; 8 bases are a match to TRBD1. From germline, CDR1 is SQVTM and CDR2 ANQGSEA. V shed 6 bases, J shed 0 bases, and the junction held 1 base outside the gene matches. This CDR3 is 12 amino acids long. The CDR3 reads CSVGQDSYEQYF. The DNA for the CDR3 is TGCAGCGTGGGACAGGACTCCTACGAGCAGTACTTC.

J is TRBJ2-6 and V is TRBV25-1; D not certain. The V gene lost 5 bases and the J gene lost 0 bases, with 5 bases spanning the gap. Germline V gives CDR1 MGHDK, CDR2 SYGVNS. The CDR3 length is 14 residues. For the CDR3, the DNA is TGTGCCAGCAGTTCTTACTCTGGGGCCAACGTCCTGACTTTC. It specifies CASSSYSGANVLTF.